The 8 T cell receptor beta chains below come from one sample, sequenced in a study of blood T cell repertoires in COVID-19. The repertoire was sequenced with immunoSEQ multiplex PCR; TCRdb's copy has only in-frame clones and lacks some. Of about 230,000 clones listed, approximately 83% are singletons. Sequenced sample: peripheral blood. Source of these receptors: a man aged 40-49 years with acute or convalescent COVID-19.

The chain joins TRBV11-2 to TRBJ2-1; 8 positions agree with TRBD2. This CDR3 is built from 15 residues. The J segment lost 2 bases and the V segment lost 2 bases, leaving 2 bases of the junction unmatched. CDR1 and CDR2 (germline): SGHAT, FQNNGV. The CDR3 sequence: CASSLTGRAYNEQFF. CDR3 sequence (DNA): TGTGCCAGCAGCTTAACCGGGAGGGCCTACAATGAGCAGTTCTTC.

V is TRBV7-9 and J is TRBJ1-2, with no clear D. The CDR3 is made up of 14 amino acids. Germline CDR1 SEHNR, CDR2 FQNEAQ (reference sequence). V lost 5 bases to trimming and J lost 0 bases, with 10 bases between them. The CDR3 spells CASSHEVANYGYTF. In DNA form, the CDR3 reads TGTGCCAGCAGCCATGAGGTGGCTAACTATGGCTACACCTTC.

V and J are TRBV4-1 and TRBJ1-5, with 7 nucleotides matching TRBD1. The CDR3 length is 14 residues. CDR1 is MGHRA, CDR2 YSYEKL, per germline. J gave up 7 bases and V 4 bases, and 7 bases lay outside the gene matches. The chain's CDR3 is CASSRTGVGQPQHF. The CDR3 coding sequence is TGCGCCAGCAGCCGAACAGGGGTCGGACAGCCCCAGCATTTT.

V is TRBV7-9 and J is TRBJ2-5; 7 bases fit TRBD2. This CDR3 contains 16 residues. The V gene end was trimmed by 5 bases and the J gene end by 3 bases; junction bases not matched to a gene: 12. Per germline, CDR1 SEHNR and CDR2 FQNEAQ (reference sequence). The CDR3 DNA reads TGTGCCAGCAGCCCATTTGGGCTAGCGGATAAAGAGACCCAGTACTTC. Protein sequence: CASSPFGLADKETQYF.

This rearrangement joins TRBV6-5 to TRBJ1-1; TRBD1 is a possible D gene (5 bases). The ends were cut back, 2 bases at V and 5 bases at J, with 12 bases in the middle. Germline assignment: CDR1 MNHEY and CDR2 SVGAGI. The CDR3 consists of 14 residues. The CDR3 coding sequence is TGTGCCAGCAGTTACCATGACAGCCCGACTGAAGCTTTCTTT. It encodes CASSYHDSPTEAFF.

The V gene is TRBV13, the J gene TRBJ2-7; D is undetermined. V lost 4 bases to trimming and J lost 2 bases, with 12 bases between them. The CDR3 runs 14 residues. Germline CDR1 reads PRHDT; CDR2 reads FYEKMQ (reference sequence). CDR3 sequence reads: CASSSAGNPYEQYF. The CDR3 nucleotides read TGTGCCAGCAGCTCCGCAGGCAATCCCTACGAGCAGTACTTC.

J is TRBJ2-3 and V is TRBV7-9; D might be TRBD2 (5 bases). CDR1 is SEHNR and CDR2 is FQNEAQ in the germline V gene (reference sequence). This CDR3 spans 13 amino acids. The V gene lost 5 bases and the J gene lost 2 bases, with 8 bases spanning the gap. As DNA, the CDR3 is TGTGCCAGCAGCCGGACTGTCACAGATACGCAGTATTTT. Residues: CASSRTVTDTQYF.

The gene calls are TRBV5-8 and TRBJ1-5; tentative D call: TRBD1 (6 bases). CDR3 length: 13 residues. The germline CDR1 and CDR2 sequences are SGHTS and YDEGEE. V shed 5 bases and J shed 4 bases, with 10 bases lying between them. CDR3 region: CASRGQPNQPQHF. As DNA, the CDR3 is TGTGCCAGCAGAGGACAGCCAAATCAGCCCCAGCATTTT.